The clone carrying this T cell receptor (beta chain) was detected a few times. This CDR3 has 14 residues. Deletions cut 1 base from V and 2 bases from J, with 8 bases between. The germline V gene encodes CDR1 SEHNR and CDR2 FQNEAQ (reference sequence). The data originate from a study of molecular identifiers for immune sequencing clone quantification. Each CDR3 protein is one row after TCRdb ran MiXCR on the PCR reads. Of more than 300,000 distinct CDR3 sequences listed, about 20% were seen once; the top ten hold over 0.7%. This clonotype originated in a human donor in good health. Some libraries in this study had Jurkat cell RNA spiked in. The chain is built from TRBV7-9 and TRBJ2-5; D gene uncertain. Material: naive CD8+ T cells from blood, with Jurkat cell RNA spiked in. As for subset: FACS-sorted CD8+CD4-CCR7+CD45RA+ naive T cells. In nucleotides, the CDR3 is TGTGCCAGCAGCTTAGATACAGCACAAGAGACCCAGTACTTC. Residues: CASSLDTAQETQYF.